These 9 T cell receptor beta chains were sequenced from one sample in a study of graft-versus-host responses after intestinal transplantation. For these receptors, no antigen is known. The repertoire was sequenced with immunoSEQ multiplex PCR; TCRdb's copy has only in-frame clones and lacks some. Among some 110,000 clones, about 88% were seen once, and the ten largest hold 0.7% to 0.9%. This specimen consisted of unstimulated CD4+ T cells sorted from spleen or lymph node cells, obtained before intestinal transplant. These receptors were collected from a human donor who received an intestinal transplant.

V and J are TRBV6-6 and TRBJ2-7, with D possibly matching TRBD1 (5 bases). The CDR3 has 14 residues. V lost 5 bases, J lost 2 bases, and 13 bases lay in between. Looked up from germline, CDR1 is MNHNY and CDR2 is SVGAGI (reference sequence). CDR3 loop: CASSPRQLAYEQYF. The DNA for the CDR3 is TGTGCCAGCAGTCCCCGACAGTTAGCCTACGAGCAGTACTTC.

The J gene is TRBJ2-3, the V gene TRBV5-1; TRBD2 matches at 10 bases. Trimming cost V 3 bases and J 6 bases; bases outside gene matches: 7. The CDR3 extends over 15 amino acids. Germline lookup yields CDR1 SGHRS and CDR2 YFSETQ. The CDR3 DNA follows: TGCGCCAGCAGCTCGGCTAGCGGGAGTAGGGATACGCAGTATTTT. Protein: CASSSASGSRDTQYF.

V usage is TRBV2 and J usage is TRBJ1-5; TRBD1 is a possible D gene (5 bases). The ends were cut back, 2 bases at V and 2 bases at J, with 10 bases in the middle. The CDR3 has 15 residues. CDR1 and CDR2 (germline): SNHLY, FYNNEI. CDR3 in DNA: TGTGCCAGCAGTGAAAGGAGGGGTGGCAATCAGCCCCAGCATTTT. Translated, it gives CASSERRGGNQPQHF.

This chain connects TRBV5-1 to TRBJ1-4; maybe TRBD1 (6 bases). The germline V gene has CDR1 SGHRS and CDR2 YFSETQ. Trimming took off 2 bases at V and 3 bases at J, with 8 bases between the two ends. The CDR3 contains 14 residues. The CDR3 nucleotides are TGCGCCAGCAGCTTACAGGGCCCTAATGAAAAACTGTTTTTT. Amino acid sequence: CASSLQGPNEKLFF. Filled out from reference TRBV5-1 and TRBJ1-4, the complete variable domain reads KAGVTQTPRYLIKTRGQQVTLSCSPISGHRSVSWYQQTPGQGLQFLFEYFSETQRNKGNFPGRFSGRQFSNSRSEMNVSTLELGDSALYLCASSLQGPNEKLFFGSGTQLSVL.

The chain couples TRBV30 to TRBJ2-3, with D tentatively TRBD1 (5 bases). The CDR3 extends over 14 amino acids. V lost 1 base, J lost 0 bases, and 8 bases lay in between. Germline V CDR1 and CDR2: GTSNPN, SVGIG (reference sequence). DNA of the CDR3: TGTGCCTGGAGTGAGAAGGGGAGCACAGATACGCAGTATTTT. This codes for CAWSEKGSTDTQYF.

In DNA, the CDR3 is TGTGCCAGCAGGGGACAGCCGAACACTGAAGCTTTCTTT. The encoded protein is CASRGQPNTEAFF. The rearrangement links TRBV6-4 to TRBJ1-1, with TRBD1 matching 7 bases. This CDR3 contains 13 residues. V lost 6 bases, J lost 1 base, and 2 bases stayed unmatched. CDR1 and CDR2 (germline): MRHNA, SNTAGT.

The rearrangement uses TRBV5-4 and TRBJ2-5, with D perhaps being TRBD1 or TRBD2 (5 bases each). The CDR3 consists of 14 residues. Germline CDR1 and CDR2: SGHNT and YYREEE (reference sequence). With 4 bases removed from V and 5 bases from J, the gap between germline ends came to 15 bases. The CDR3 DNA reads TGTGCCAGCAGCCCCCCTGGGGGTAGCGAGACCCAGTACTTC. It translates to CASSPPGGSETQYF.

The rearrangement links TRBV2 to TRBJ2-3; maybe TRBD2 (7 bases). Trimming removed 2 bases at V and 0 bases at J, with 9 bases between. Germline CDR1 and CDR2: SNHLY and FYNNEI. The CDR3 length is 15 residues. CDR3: CASSERGASTDTQYF. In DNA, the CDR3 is TGTGCCAGCAGTGAACGGGGGGCTAGCACAGATACGCAGTATTTT.

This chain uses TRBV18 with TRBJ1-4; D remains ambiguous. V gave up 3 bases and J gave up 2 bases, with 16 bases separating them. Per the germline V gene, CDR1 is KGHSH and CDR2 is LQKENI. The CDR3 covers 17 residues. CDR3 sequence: CASSPLKGWTTNEKLFF. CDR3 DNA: TGTGCCAGCTCACCCCTCAAAGGGTGGACTACTAATGAAAAACTGTTTTTT. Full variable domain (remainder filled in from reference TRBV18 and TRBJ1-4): NAGVMQNPRHLVRRRGQEARLRCSPMKGHSHVYWYRQLPEEGLKFMVYLQKENIIDESGMPKERFSAEFPKEGPSILRIQQVVRGDSAAYFCASSPLKGWTTNEKLFFGSGTQLSVL.